These 24 T cell receptor beta chains were all obtained from the same sample, sequenced in a study of T cell changes during pregnancy in multiple sclerosis. TCRdb's table, derived via immunoSEQ multiplex PCR, lists solely in-frame clones and lacks some. Of 80,000 or so clones in the sample, approximately 90% were seen once. This material consisted of peripheral blood, taken before pregnancy. These receptors were taken from a female donor with multiple sclerosis, enrolled in a pregnancy study.

This clone is a singleton in its sample. The V call is TRBV14, the J call TRBJ2-3; D is uncertain. Germline V gene lookup returns CDR1 SGHDN and CDR2 FVKESK. There are 15 residues in the CDR3. Trimming removed 2 bases from V and 1 base from J, with 10 bases in between. In DNA form, the CDR3 reads TGTGCCAGCAGCCAAATGACGAGGCGCACAGATACGCAGTATTTT. Amino acids: CASSQMTRRTDTQYF.

The genes are TRBV10-3 and TRBJ2-7; D possibly corresponds to TRBD2 (5 bases). The CDR3 contains 13 residues. V shed 6 bases and J shed 3 bases, with 12 bases lying between them. From germline, CDR1 is ENHRY and CDR2 SYGVKD. The CDR3 nucleotides are TGTGCCATCAGCGGAGGTGCTGACTACGAGCAGTACTTC. Protein: CAISGGADYEQYF.

This clone was seen a few times. The junction differs from germline at one of its ends, possibly a read error. The rearrangement joins TRBV7-7 to TRBJ2-2, with D possibly TRBD2 on 6 matching bases. The CDR3 length is 13 residues. The germline V gene encodes CDR1 SSHAT and CDR2 FNYEAQ (reference sequence). The CDR3 sequence is CASSLGGTGELFF. The CDR3 DNA is TGTGCTAGCAGCTTAGGAGGGACCGGGGAGCTGTTTTTT.

The chain is built from TRBV4-3 and TRBJ2-7; no clear D gene. V was shortened by 4 bases and J by 3 bases, with 16 bases between the two germline ends. Looked up from germline, CDR1 is LGHNA and CDR2 is YSLEER. The CDR3 loop spans 15 amino acids. The DNA for the CDR3 is TGCGCCAGCAGCCCCGGTTTGGGCGCCTTCTACGAGCAGTACTTC. This translates into CASSPGLGAFYEQYF.

The V gene is TRBV9, the J gene TRBJ2-2; D may be TRBD2 (6 bases). Per the germline V gene, CDR1 is SGDLS and CDR2 is YYNGEE. The CDR3 is 15 amino acids. Trimming took 0 bases from V and 5 from J, leaving 11 bases between them. CDR3 in DNA: TGTGCCAGCAGCGTAGCAGTGGGAGGAACCGGGGAGCTGTTTTTT. Amino acids: CASSVAVGGTGELFF.

The V call is TRBV5-1, the J call TRBJ2-7; D might be TRBD2 (6 bases). The V gene's germline CDR1 is SGHRS and CDR2 YFSETQ. With 4 bases removed from V and 3 bases from J, the gap between germline ends came to 17 bases. The CDR3 is made up of 15 amino acids. This CDR3 reads CASSPRDSIDYEQYF. The CDR3 nucleotides read TGCGCCAGCAGCCCCAGGGACTCAATTGACTACGAGCAGTACTTC.

V usage is TRBV18 and J usage is TRBJ1-1; D perhaps matches TRBD1 (6 bases). The CDR3 totals 15 residues. The V gene's germline CDR1 is KGHSH and CDR2 LQKENI. With 3 bases removed from V and 2 bases from J, the gap between germline ends came to 13 bases. CDR3 nucleotides: TGTGCCAGCTCACCTACTACAGGGCTTAACACTGAAGCTTTCTTT. Protein sequence: CASSPTTGLNTEAFF.

J is TRBJ2-1 and V is TRBV11-2; TRBD2 aligns across 14 bases. CDR3 length: 16 amino acids. Germline V gene lookup returns CDR1 SGHAT and CDR2 FQNNGV. The V segment lost 6 bases and the J segment 7 bases; nucleotides outside the gene matches: 8. The CDR3 DNA reads as TGTGCCAGCAGGGCAACGACTAGCGGGAGGGGGAATGAGCAGTTCTTC. Translating gives CASRATTSGRGNEQFF.

The rearrangement joins TRBV7-8 to TRBJ2-2; TRBD2 agrees at 11 bases. The CDR3 is made up of 19 amino acids. J lost 4 bases, V lost 2 bases, and 12 bases had no gene match. Germline V gene sequence: CDR1 SGHVS, CDR2 FQNEAQ. CDR3 protein: CASSLKVAGGSGGTGELFF. The CDR3 DNA reads TGTGCCAGCAGCTTAAAAGTAGCGGGAGGGTCCGGGGGCACCGGGGAGCTGTTTTTT.

The rearrangement links TRBV27 to TRBJ2-7, with TRBD1 as a possible D gene (5 bases). Germline V gene data show CDR1 as MNHEY and CDR2 as SMNVEV (reference sequence). The V gene lost 2 bases and the J gene lost 6 bases, with 8 bases spanning the gap. CDR3 length equals 12 residues. As DNA, the CDR3 is TGTGCCAGCAGTTTACCAGGGCGCGAGCAGTACTTC. Its protein is CASSLPGREQYF.

The chain combines TRBV5-1 with TRBJ1-3, with TRBD1 matching 7 bases. Unmatched junction bases numbered 9, after V lost 5 bases and J lost 1 base. Germline CDR1 and CDR2: SGHRS and YFSETQ. This CDR3 has 16 residues. This chain's CDR3 is CASSEQGILSGNTIYF. The CDR3 nucleotides are TGCGCCAGCAGTGAACAGGGGATTCTATCTGGAAACACCATATATTTT.

This clone occurred a few times. The chain carries TRBV9 and TRBJ2-2, with D unresolved. This CDR3 spans 12 amino acids. Between the trimmed V and J ends, which lost 4 bases and 2 bases, there was a span of 3 bases. CDR1 SGDLS and CDR2 YYNGEE come from the germline V gene. CDR3 region: CASSYNTGELFF. The CDR3 DNA sequence: TGTGCCAGCAGCTATAACACCGGGGAGCTGTTTTTT.

This sequence joins TRBV19 and TRBJ1-3; D may be TRBD1 (5 bases). The V gene lost 6 bases and the J gene lost 2 bases, with 14 bases spanning the gap. This CDR3 is built from 15 residues. CDR1 and CDR2 (germline): LNHDA, SQIVND (reference sequence). The CDR3 DNA sequence: TGTGCCAGTAGCCCACCGGACACCCCTGGAAACACCATATATTTT. It yields the protein CASSPPDTPGNTIYF.

V gene TRBV29-1 combines with J gene TRBJ2-7, with TRBD1 matching over 9 bases. Trimming took 0 bases from V and 3 from J; bases not matched to a gene: 6. The CDR3 length is 15 residues. Germline V gene lookup returns CDR1 SQVTM and CDR2 ANQGSEA. The CDR3 region has the DNA TGCAGCGTTGAAGATGGGGGGACAGGGTACTACGAGCAGTACTTC. It is translated as CSVEDGGTGYYEQYF.

This clone was observed once. The chain employs TRBV7-9 and TRBJ2-5; D is uncertain. Germline CDR1 and CDR2: SEHNR and FQNEAQ (reference sequence). V was shortened by 5 bases and J by 3 bases, with 4 bases between the two germline ends. This CDR3 has 11 amino acids. The CDR3, as DNA: TGTGCCAGCAGCGCAGAAGAGACCCAGTACTTC. As protein: CASSAEETQYF.

The V gene is TRBV10-3, the J gene TRBJ2-5, with D possibly matching TRBD2 (5 bases). V was trimmed by 2 bases and J by 4 bases, leaving 8 bases between them. The CDR3 totals 13 residues. Germline V CDR1 and CDR2: ENHRY, SYGVKD. DNA of the CDR3: TGTGCCATCAGTGAGCCGGGGAGAGAGACCCAGTACTTC. Translating it yields CAISEPGRETQYF.

The J gene is TRBJ1-1, the V gene TRBV27; the D is unclear. Trimming cost V 6 bases and J 4 bases, with 18 bases left between them. The CDR3 spans 15 residues. Germline V gene sequence: CDR1 MNHEY, CDR2 SMNVEV (reference sequence). CDR3 sequence (DNA): TGTGCCAGCAGCCCTTTGGGAGTATTAAGCACTGAAGCTTTCTTT. This translates into CASSPLGVLSTEAFF.

The chain carries TRBV5-6 and TRBJ2-2; 8 positions match TRBD1. Unmatched junction bases numbered 3, after V lost 0 bases and J lost 5 bases. CDR3 length: 15 residues. Germline loops: CDR1 SGHDT, CDR2 YYEEEE. The CDR3 nucleotides are TGTGCCAGCAGCTTGGAGCGGACAGGGACCGGGGAGCTGTTTTTT. It codes for CASSLERTGTGELFF. The whole variable domain, filled in from reference TRBV5-6 and TRBJ2-2, reads DAGVTQSPTHLIKTRGQQVTLRCSPKSGHDTVSWYQQALGQGPQFIFQYYEEEERQRGNFPDRFSGHQFPNYSSELNVNALLLGDSALYLCASSLERTGTGELFFGEGSRLTVL.

This clone was seen just once. The chain links TRBV5-4 to TRBJ2-1, with 11 bases lining up with TRBD2. The CDR3 loop spans 16 amino acids. Germline lookup yields CDR1 SGHNT and CDR2 YYREEE (reference sequence). The J segment lost 7 bases and the V segment lost 1 base, leaving 7 bases of the junction unmatched. The CDR3 sequence is CASSLSRASGRNEQFF. The DNA for the CDR3 is TGTGCCAGCAGCTTGTCGCGGGCTAGCGGGAGGAATGAGCAGTTCTTC. Combining the CDR3 with reference TRBV5-4 and TRBJ2-1 gives the whole variable domain ETGVTQSPTHLIKTRGQQVTLRCSSQSGHNTVSWYQQALGQGPQFIFQYYREEENGRGNFPPRFSGLQFPNYSSELNVNALELDDSALYLCASSLSRASGRNEQFFGPGTRLTVL.

The CDR3 nucleotides read TGTGCCACCCAACAGGGCGGTCAGCCCCAGCATTTT. Protein sequence: CATQQGGQPQHF. The rearrangement uses TRBV6-6 and TRBJ1-5; a possible D gene is TRBD1 (6 bases). CDR3 length: 12 amino acids. V gave up 10 bases and J gave up 6 bases, with 13 bases separating them. Germline CDR1 MNHNY, CDR2 SVGAGI (reference sequence).

The chain couples TRBV27 to TRBJ1-4; D perhaps matches TRBD1 (6 bases). Germline lookup yields CDR1 MNHEY and CDR2 SMNVEV (reference sequence). The CDR3 runs 17 residues. Trimming took off 2 bases at V and 9 bases at J, with 22 bases between the two ends. The CDR3 nucleotides are TGTGCCAGCAGTTTACGCAGGGGCCCAGCGTCGGGCCAAAAACTGTTTTTT. This translates into CASSLRRGPASGQKLFF.

The V and J genes are TRBV9 and TRBJ2-5; 13 bases fit TRBD2. Trimming took 4 bases from V and 3 from J; bases not matched to a gene: 12. The CDR3 extends over 18 amino acids. Germline V lookup: CDR1 SGDLS, CDR2 YYNGEE. In DNA, the CDR3 is TGTGCCAGCAGCCTGGAAGGACTAGCGGGAGTAATGGAAGAGACCCAGTACTTC. As protein: CASSLEGLAGVMEETQYF.

The genes are TRBV5-1 and TRBJ1-1, with D possibly being TRBD1 (6 bases). The CDR3 has 20 residues. V lost 1 base and J lost 1, with 26 bases in between. In germline, CDR1 is SGHRS, CDR2 YFSETQ. The DNA for the CDR3 is TGCGCCAGCAGCTTGTGGGTGCCTAGGACAGTTGTCGGGACGAACACTGAAGCTTTCTTT. Its protein product is CASSLWVPRTVVGTNTEAFF.

The chain joins TRBV6-5 to TRBJ2-1; the match to TRBD1 covers 7 bases. The germline V gene encodes CDR1 MNHEY and CDR2 SVGAGI. This CDR3 spans 15 amino acids. V dropped 2 bases and J dropped 1; count of bases not matched to a gene: 2. CDR3 region: CASSYQGVSYNEQFF. DNA of the CDR3: TGTGCCAGCAGTTACCAGGGGGTATCCTACAATGAGCAGTTCTTC.